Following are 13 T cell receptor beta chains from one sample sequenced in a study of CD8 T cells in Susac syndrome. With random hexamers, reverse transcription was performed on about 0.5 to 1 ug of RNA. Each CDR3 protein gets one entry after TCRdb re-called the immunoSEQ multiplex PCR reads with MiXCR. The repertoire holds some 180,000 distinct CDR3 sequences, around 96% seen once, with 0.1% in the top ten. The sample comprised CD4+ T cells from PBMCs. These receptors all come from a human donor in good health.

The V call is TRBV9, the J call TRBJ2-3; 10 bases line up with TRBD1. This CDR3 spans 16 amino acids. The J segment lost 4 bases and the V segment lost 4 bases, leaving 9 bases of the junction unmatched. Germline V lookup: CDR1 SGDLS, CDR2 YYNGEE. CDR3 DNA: TGTGCCAGCAGCTCCACAGGGGGACAGGGGCCAGATACGCAGTATTTT. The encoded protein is CASSSTGGQGPDTQYF.

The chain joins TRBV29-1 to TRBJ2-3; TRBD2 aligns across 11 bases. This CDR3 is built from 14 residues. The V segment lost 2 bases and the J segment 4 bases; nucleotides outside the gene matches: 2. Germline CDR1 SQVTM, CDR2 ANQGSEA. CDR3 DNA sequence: TGCAGCGTTGAAAGGACTAGCGGGTCAGATACGCAGTATTTT. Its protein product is CSVERTSGSDTQYF.

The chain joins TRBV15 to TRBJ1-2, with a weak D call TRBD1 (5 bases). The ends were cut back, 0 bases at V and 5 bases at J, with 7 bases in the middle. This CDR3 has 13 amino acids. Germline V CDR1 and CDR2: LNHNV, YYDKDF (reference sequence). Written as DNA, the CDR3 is TGTGCCACCAGCAGAGACAGGGAGTATGGCTACACCTTC. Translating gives CATSRDREYGYTF.

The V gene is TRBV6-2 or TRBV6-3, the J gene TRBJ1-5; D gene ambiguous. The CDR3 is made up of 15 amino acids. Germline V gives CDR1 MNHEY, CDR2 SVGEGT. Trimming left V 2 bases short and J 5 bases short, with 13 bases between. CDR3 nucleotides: TGTGCCAGCAGTTACCGATTGCGGGGTGATCAGCCCCAGCATTTT. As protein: CASSYRLRGDQPQHF.

The CDR3 DNA follows: TGTGCCAGCAGCCCCGACGGCGGGAGGGATACGCAGTATTTT. This encodes CASSPDGGRDTQYF. The chain combines TRBV27 with TRBJ2-3, with TRBD2 matching 8 bases. The trim removed 6 bases at V and 6 bases at J, leaving 8 bases unmatched. The CDR3 contains 14 residues. Germline V gene sequence: CDR1 MNHEY, CDR2 SMNVEV (reference sequence).

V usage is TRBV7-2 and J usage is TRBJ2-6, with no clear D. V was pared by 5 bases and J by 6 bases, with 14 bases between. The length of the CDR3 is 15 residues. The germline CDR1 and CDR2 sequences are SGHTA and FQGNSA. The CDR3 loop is CASSPVPLKANVLTF. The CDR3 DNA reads TGTGCCAGCAGCCCCGTACCGCTTAAGGCCAACGTCCTGACTTTC.

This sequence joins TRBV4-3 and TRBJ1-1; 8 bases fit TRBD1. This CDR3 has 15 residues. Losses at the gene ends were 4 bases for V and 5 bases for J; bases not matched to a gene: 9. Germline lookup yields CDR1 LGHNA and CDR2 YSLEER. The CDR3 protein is CASSLQGGAITEAFF. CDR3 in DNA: TGCGCCAGCAGCCTACAGGGGGGGGCGATTACTGAAGCTTTCTTT.

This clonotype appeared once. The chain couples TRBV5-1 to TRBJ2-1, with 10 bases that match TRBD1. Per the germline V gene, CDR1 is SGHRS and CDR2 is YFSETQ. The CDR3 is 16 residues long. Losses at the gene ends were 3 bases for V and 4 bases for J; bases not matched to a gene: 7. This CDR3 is CASSWGDRGRYNEQFF. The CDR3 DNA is TGCGCCAGCAGCTGGGGCGACAGGGGGCGGTACAATGAGCAGTTCTTC.

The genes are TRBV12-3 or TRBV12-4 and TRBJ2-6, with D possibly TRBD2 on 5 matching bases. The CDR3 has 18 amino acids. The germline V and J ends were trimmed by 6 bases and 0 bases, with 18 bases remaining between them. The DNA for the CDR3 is TGTGCCAGCAGCCAACGGGTAAGAGGGAACTCTGGGGCCAACGTCCTGACTTTC. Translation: CASSQRVRGNSGANVLTF.

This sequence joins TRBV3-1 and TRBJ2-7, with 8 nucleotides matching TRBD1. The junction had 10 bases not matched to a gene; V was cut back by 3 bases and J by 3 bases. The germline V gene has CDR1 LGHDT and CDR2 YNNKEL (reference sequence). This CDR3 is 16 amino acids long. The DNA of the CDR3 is TGTGCCAGCAGCCAGTACAGTTGGACAGGGAACTACGAGCAGTACTTC. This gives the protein CASSQYSWTGNYEQYF.

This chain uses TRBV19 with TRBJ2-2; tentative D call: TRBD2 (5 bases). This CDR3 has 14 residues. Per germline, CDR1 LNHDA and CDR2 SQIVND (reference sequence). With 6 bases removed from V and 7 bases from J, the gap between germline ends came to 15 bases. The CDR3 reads CASSPQAAVGELFF. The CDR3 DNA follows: TGTGCCAGTAGCCCCCAAGCAGCGGTCGGGGAGCTGTTTTTT.

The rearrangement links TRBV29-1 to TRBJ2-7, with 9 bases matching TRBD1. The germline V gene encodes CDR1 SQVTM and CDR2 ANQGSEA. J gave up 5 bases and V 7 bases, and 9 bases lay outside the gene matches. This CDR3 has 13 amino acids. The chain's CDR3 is CSAEEHRGHEQYF. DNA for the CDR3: TGCAGCGCCGAAGAGCACAGGGGGCACGAGCAGTACTTC.

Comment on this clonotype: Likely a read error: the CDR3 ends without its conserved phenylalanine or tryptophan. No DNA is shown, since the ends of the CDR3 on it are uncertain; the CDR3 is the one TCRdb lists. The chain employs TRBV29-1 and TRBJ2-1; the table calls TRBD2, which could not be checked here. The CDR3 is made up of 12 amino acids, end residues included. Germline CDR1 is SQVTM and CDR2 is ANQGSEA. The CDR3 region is CSVVLGPGLVLS.